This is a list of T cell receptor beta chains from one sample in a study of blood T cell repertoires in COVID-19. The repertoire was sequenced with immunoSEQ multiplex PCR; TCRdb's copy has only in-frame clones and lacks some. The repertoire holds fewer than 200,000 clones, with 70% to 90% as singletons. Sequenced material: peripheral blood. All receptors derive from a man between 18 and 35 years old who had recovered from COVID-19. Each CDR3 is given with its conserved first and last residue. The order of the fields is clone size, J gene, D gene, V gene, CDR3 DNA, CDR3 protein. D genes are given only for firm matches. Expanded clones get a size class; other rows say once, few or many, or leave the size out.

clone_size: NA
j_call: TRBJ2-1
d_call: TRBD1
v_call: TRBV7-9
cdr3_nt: TGTGCCAGCAAAACTCCTACGGGACAGGGAGTGGGGAATGAGCAGTTCTTC
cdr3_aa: CASKTPTGQGVGNEQFF

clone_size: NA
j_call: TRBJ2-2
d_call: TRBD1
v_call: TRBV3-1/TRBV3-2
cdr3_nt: TGTGCCAGCAGCGAACAAACGCCCTTTCGGACAGGTAACACCGGGGAGCTGTTTTTT
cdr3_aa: CASSEQTPFRTGNTGELFF

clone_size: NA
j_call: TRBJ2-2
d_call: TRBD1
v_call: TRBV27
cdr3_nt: TGTGCCAGCAGTTTCTCCGGGACAGCGAACACCGGGGAGCTGTTTTTT
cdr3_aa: CASSFSGTANTGELFF

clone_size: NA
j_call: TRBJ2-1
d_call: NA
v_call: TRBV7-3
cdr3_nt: TGTGCCAGCAGCTCGCCCGGGTTAGGTCCTAACAATGAGCAGTTCTTC
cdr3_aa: CASSSPGLGPNNEQFF

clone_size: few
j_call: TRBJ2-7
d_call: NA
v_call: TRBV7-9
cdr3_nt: TGTGCCAGCAGCTTAGGTGGCGGCGAGCAGTACTTC
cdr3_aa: CASSLGGGEQYF

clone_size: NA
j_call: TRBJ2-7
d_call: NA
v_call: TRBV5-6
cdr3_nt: TGTGCCAGCAGCCGGCCTAGCAGCGACGAGCAGTACTTC
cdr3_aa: CASSRPSSDEQYF

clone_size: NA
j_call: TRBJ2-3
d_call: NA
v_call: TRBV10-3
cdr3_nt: TGTGCCATCAGGGGGGACACCAGCACAGATACGCAGTATTTT
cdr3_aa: CAIRGDTSTDTQYF

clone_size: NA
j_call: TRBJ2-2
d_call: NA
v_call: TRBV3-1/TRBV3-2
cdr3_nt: TGTGCCAGCAGCCGCAGAGGGAGAGTCTCCGCGCGGGCCGGGGAGCTGTTTTTT
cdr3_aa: CASSRRGRVSARAGELFF

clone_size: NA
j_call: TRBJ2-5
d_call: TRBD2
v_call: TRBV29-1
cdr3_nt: TGCAGCGCGACTAGCGAGGCGTCGACCCAGTACTTC
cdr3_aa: CSATSEASTQYF

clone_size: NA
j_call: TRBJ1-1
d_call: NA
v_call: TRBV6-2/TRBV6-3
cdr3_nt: TGTGCCAGCAGTTACTTCCGTGAAGCTTTCTTT
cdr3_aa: CASSYFREAFF

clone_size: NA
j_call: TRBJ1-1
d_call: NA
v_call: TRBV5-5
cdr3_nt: TGTGCCAGCAGCTTCCAAGGGGGACCGAACACTGAAGCTTTCTTT
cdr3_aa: CASSFQGGPNTEAFF

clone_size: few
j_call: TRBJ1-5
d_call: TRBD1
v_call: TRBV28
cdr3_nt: TGTGCCAGCAGTTTATTCCGGGACAGGGGGAATCAGCCCCAGCATTTT
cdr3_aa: CASSLFRDRGNQPQHF

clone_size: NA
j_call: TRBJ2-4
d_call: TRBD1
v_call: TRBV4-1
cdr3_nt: TGCGCCAGCAGCCAAGGACAGGGGGTTTACAGAAACATTCAGTACTTC
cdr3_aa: CASSQGQGVYRNIQYF

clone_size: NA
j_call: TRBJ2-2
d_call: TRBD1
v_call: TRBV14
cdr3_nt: TGTGCCAGCAGCCAAGTTGCGACAGGGAAGTTTTTCGGGGAGCTGTTTTTT
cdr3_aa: CASSQVATGKFFGELFF

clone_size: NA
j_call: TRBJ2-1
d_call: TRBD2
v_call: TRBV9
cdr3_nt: TGTGCCAGCAGCGCCTCTAGCGGCTCCTACAATGAGCAGTTCTTC
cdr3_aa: CASSASSGSYNEQFF

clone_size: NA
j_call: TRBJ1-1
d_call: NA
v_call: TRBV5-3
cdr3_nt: TGTGCCAGAAGCTTGGGGGAGAGAAACACTGAAGCTTTCTTT
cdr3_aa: CARSLGERNTEAFF

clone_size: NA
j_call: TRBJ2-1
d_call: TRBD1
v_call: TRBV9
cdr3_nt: TGTGCCAGCAGCGCATTCGACAGGGCGTCCTACAATGAGCAGTTCTTC
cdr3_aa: CASSAFDRASYNEQFF

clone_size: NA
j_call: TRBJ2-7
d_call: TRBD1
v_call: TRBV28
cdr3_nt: TGTGCCAGCAGTTTTCCGACAGGGGGGTCCTACGAGCAGTACTTC
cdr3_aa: CASSFPTGGSYEQYF

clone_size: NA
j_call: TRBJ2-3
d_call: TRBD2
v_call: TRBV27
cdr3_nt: TGTGCCAGCAAAATATCTAGCGGGACGGTATATACGCAGTATTTT
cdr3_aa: CASKISSGTVYTQYF

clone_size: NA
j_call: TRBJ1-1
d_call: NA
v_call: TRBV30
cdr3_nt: TGTGCCTGGAGTGAATTATCGGCGGGTAACACTGAAGCTTTCTTT
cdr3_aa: CAWSELSAGNTEAFF

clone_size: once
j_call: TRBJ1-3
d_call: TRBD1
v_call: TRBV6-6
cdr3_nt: TGTGCCAGCGGGGACAGCCGGGATCTCTCTGGAAACACCATATATTTT
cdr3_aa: CASGDSRDLSGNTIYF

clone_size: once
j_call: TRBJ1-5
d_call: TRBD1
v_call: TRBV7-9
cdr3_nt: TGTGCCAGCAGCTTAGTAGGCAGGGGGTATCAGCCCCAGCATTTT
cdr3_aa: CASSLVGRGYQPQHF

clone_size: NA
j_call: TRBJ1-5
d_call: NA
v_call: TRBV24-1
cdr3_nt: TGTGCCACCAGTGATCGGACACATAGCAATCAGCCCCAGCATTTT
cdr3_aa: CATSDRTHSNQPQHF

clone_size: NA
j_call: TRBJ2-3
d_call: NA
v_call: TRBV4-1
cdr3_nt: TGCGCCAGCAGCCATACAGGGTTAGATACGCAGTATTTT
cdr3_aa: CASSHTGLDTQYF

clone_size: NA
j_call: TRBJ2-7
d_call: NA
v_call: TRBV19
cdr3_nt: TGTGCCAGTAGTTCCTCGACAGCCTCCTACGAGCAGTACTTC
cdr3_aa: CASSSSTASYEQYF

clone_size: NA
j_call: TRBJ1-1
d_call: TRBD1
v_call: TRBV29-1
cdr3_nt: TGCAGCGTTTTCGGACAGGGAAACACTGAAGCTTTCTTT
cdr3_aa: CSVFGQGNTEAFF

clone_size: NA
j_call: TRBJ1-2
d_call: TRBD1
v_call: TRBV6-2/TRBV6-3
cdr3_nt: TGTGCCAGCAGTTACGAGGGACAGGGAACTGGCTACACCTTC
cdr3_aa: CASSYEGQGTGYTF

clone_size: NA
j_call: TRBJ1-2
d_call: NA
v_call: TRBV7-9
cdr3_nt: TGTGCCAGCAGCGAGCGGGAGGAAAACTATGGCTACACCTTC
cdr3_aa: CASSEREENYGYTF

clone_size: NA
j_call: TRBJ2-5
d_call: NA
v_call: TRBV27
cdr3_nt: TGTGCCAGCAGTTTTTCAGGATACCAAGAGACCCAGTACTTC
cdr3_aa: CASSFSGYQETQYF

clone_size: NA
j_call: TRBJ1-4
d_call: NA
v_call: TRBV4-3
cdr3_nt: TGCGCCAGCAGCCAAGACGGGAAAACTAATGAAAAACTGTTTTTT
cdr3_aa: CASSQDGKTNEKLFF

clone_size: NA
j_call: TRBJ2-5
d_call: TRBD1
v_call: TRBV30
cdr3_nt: TGTGCCTGGAGTCAGGACAGGGGAGAGACCCAGTACTTC
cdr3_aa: CAWSQDRGETQYF

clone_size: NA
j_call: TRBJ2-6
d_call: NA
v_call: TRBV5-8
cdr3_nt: TGTGCCAGCAGGCACAGAACCTCTGGGGCCAACGTCCTGACTTTC
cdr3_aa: CASRHRTSGANVLTF

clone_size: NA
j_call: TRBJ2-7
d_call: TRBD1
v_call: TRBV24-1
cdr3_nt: TGTGCCACCAGTGATAGGACAGGGGGTTACTACGAGCAGTACTTC
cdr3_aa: CATSDRTGGYYEQYF

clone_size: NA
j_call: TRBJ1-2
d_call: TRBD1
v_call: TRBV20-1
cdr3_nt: TGCAGTGCTAGTGAGAGGACAGGGAGCTATGGCTACACCTTC
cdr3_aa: CSASERTGSYGYTF

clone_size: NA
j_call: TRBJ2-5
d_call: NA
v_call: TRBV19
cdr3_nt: TGTGCCAGTAGCGACAGGACCCAAGAGACCCAGTACTTC
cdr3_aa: CASSDRTQETQYF

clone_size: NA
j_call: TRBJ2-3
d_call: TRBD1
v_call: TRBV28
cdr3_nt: TGTGCCAGCAGTTTAACAGGGGGCACAGATACGCAGTATTTT
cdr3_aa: CASSLTGGTDTQYF

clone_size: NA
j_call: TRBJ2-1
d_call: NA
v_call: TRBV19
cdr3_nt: TGTGCCAGTACACCCGGACGGGGAAGGGACAATGAGCAGTTCTTC
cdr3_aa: CASTPGRGRDNEQFF

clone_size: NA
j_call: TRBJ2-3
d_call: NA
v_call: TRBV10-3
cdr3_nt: TGTGCCATCAGTGAGCGGGAGAAACAGTATTTT
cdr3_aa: CAISEREKQYF

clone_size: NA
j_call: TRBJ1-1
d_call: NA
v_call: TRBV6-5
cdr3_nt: TGTGCCAGCAGCCTCCGGGACACTTACACTGAAGCTTTCTTT
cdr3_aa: CASSLRDTYTEAFF

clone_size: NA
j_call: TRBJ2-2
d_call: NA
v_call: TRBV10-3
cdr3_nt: TGTGCCATCAGTCCCCGGGATAACACCGGGGAGCTGTTTTTT
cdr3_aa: CAISPRDNTGELFF

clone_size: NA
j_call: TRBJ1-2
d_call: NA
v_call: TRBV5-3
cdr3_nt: TGTGCCAGACGAGATGGATACAGCTATGGCTACACCTTC
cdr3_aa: CARRDGYSYGYTF